The 27 T cell receptor beta chains listed next were all sequenced from one sample in a study of Ad26.COV2.S vaccination and SARS-CoV-2 variants. As for treatment: roughly 19 received Ad26.COV2.S at low or high dose, single or two shots; roughly five received placebo; per-sample allocation not given. Samples came from day 63 after the first vaccine or placebo injection. The repertoire was sequenced with immunoSEQ multiplex PCR; TCRdb's copy has only in-frame clones and lacks some. The sample yields approximately 340,000 clones, about 88% seen once. The sequenced sample was peripheral blood, obtained in a trial of Ad26.COV2.S vaccine versus placebo. The receptor set was obtained from a person between 18 and 65 years old who received the Ad26.COV2.S COVID-19 vaccine or a placebo.

The chain has TRBV7-2 and TRBJ1-1, with 8 bases that match TRBD1. This CDR3 spans 14 amino acids. V shed 3 bases, J shed 1 base, and the junction held 1 base outside the gene matches. Germline CDR1 and CDR2: SGHTA and FQGNSA. The CDR3 sequence is CASSFGQGNTEAFF. Written as DNA, the CDR3 is TGTGCCAGCAGCTTCGGACAGGGGAACACTGAAGCTTTCTTT.

The chain links TRBV12-3 or TRBV12-4 to TRBJ2-3; weak D call: TRBD2 (7 bases). The V end lost 10 bases, the J end lost 8 bases, and 13 bases lay between the germline ends. The length of the CDR3 is 11 residues. CDR3 sequence reads: CATRGAGTQYF. In nucleotides, the CDR3 is TGTGCCACCCGGGGGGCGGGTACGCAGTATTTT.

The chain links TRBV19 to TRBJ1-4, with D uncertain. The CDR3 is 13 residues long. V was pared by 6 bases and J by 8 bases, with 13 bases between. Germline V CDR1 and CDR2: LNHDA, SQIVND (reference sequence). This chain's CDR3 is CASSSSVWEKLFF. The CDR3 DNA follows: TGTGCCAGTAGCTCCTCTGTCTGGGAAAAACTGTTTTTT.

This chain links TRBV28 with TRBJ2-4, with 9 bases identical to TRBD1. Trimming took 4 bases from V and 7 from J; bases not matched to a gene: 2. The germline CDR1 and CDR2 sequences are MDHEN and SYDVKM. The CDR3 extends over 13 amino acids. The CDR3 DNA follows: TGTGCCAGCAGTTGGACAGGGGTTAACATTCAGTACTTC. It specifies CASSWTGVNIQYF.

The chain uses TRBV7-9 and TRBJ2-7, with D perhaps TRBD1 (7 bases). Trimming stripped 5 bases from V and 4 bases from J, with 21 bases between. This CDR3 region has 16 residues. Germline V gene sequence: CDR1 SEHNR, CDR2 FQNEAQ (reference sequence). CDR3 sequence: CASSPGAQQGRYEQYF. CDR3 nucleotide sequence: TGTGCCAGCAGCCCGGGGGCCCAACAGGGGAGATACGAGCAGTACTTC.

Regarding this clone: Other DNA sequences of this sample code for an identical CDR3. V usage is TRBV5-1 and J usage is TRBJ2-2; 7 bases agree with TRBD1. The CDR3 contains 14 residues. V shed 7 bases and J 2 bases; nucleotides not matched to a gene: 5. Germline V gene sequence: CDR1 SGHRS, CDR2 YFSETQ. This CDR3 is CASRRDSNTGELFF. CDR3 DNA sequence: TGCGCCAGCCGCCGGGACAGTAACACCGGGGAGCTGTTTTTT.

This clone has just one count. V and J are TRBV5-4 and TRBJ2-3; 7 bases line up with TRBD1. With 3 bases clipped from V and 0 bases from J, the junction kept 7 bases outside the gene matches. Per the germline V gene, CDR1 is SGHNT and CDR2 is YYREEE (reference sequence). The CDR3 runs to 16 residues. CDR3 bases: TGTGCCAGCAGCTACGACAGGGCACCTAGCACAGATACGCAGTATTTT. Translating gives CASSYDRAPSTDTQYF.

This clone was counted at least ten times. J is TRBJ2-2 and V is TRBV4-3; D remains unclear. Germline CDR1 and CDR2: LGHNA and YSLEER. The CDR3 is 15 amino acids. V was cut by 0 bases and J by 0 bases, with 5 bases left in between. The CDR3 nucleotides read TGCGCCAGCAGCCAAGATGGAGCGAACACCGGGGAGCTGTTTTTT. Protein sequence: CASSQDGANTGELFF.

This clone has more than one count but fewer than ten. J is TRBJ1-6 and V is TRBV28, with D possibly being TRBD1 (5 bases). Trimming left V 1 base short and J 7 bases short, with 11 bases between. Germline V gives CDR1 MDHEN, CDR2 SYDVKM. CDR3 length equals 15 residues. The CDR3, as DNA: TGTGCCAGCAGTTTATTGGTCGGGGGAAATTCACCCCTCCACTTT. Protein product: CASSLLVGGNSPLHF.

The CDR3 loop is CASSALGGGDVDEQFF. In DNA form, the CDR3 reads TGTGCCAGCAGCGCACTAGGAGGGGGGGATGTGGATGAGCAGTTCTTC. This chain links TRBV9 with TRBJ2-1, with TRBD2 as a possible D gene (7 bases). The CDR3 runs 16 residues. The V and J ends lost 3 bases and 8 bases respectively, with 21 bases between them. Germline loops: CDR1 SGDLS, CDR2 YYNGEE.

The chain uses TRBV12-5 and TRBJ2-7; D perhaps matches TRBD1 (6 bases). Trimming cost V 6 bases and J 5 bases, with 17 bases left between them. Germline CDR1 and CDR2: LGHNT and FRNRAP. The CDR3 has 14 residues. CDR3: CASGTPGVHDEQYF. CDR3 nucleotide sequence: TGTGCTAGTGGGACGCCAGGGGTACACGACGAGCAGTACTTC.

The rearrangement links TRBV10-3 to TRBJ2-1; a possible D gene is TRBD1 (5 bases). The V and J ends lost 8 bases and 5 bases respectively, with 10 bases between them. Looked up from germline, CDR1 is ENHRY and CDR2 is SYGVKD. The CDR3 is 12 amino acids. The CDR3 DNA reads as TGTGCCATCGCCCAGGGAAACAATGAGCAGTTCTTC. Protein sequence: CAIAQGNNEQFF.

This clone has only one observation. The chain carries TRBV30 and TRBJ2-2, with D unresolved. Germline values: CDR1 GTSNPN, CDR2 SVGIG (reference sequence). Trimming took 1 base from V and 2 from J, leaving 5 bases between them. The CDR3 sequence is 13 residues long. CDR3 residues: CAWSGANTGELFF. The CDR3 DNA is TGTGCCTGGAGTGGGGCTAACACCGGGGAGCTGTTTTTT.

CDR3 sequence (DNA): TGTGCCCTCGCAGGGGAAACAGATACGCAGTATTTT. Translating gives CALAGETDTQYF. The rearrangement joins TRBV10-3 to TRBJ2-3; a weak D match, TRBD1 (6 bases). The germline CDR1 and CDR2 sequences are ENHRY and SYGVKD. With 11 bases removed from V and 3 bases from J, the gap between germline ends came to 12 bases. CDR3 length: 12 residues.

This sequence joins TRBV6-5 and TRBJ1-5, with 8 bases matching TRBD1. Looked up from germline, CDR1 is MNHEY and CDR2 is SVGAGI. The V and J ends lost 5 bases and 10 bases, in that order; junction bases with no gene match: 7. There are 13 residues in the CDR3. The CDR3 here is CASSTGGISPQHF. Written as DNA, the CDR3 is TGTGCCAGCAGTACAGGGGGTATCAGCCCCCAGCATTTT.

This clone was seen just once. V usage is TRBV7-9 and J usage is TRBJ1-6; D is ambiguous. Trimming took 1 base from V and 8 from J, leaving 9 bases between them. The CDR3 runs 14 residues. Germline V gene data show CDR1 as SEHNR and CDR2 as FQNEAQ (reference sequence). The CDR3 nucleotides are TGTGCCAGCAGCTTAGAGAGGGATCATTCACCCCTCCACTTT. It translates to CASSLERDHSPLHF.

V and J are TRBV30 and TRBJ2-3, with a tentative D call TRBD1 (6 bases). V dropped 0 bases and J dropped 0 bases, with 7 bases sitting between them. CDR1 and CDR2 (germline): GTSNPN, SVGIG (reference sequence). This CDR3 has 14 residues. The CDR3 reads CAWSVDSSTDTQYF. The CDR3 DNA reads as TGTGCCTGGAGTGTGGACAGTAGCACAGATACGCAGTATTTT. The variable domain in full, completed from reference TRBV30 and TRBJ2-3, reads SQTIHQWPATLVQPVGSPLSLECTVEGTSNPNLYWYRQAAGRGLQLLFYSVGIGQISSEVPQNLSASRPQDRQFILSSKKLLLSDSGFYLCAWSVDSSTDTQYFGPGTRLTVL.

The chain combines TRBV7-6 with TRBJ2-7, with a tentative D call TRBD1 (6 bases). V was shortened by 5 bases and J by 3 bases, with 14 bases between the two germline ends. CDR3 length: 14 amino acids. Germline assignment: CDR1 SGHVS and CDR2 FNYEAQ. The CDR3, as DNA: TGTGCCAGCAGCCCACAGGGTTCTTACTACGAGCAGTACTTC. Translating gives CASSPQGSYYEQYF.

The chain is built from TRBV3-1 (or the pseudogene TRBV3-2) and TRBJ2-2; a weak D match, TRBD1 (5 bases). Per the germline V gene, CDR1 is LGHDT and CDR2 is YNNKEL (reference sequence). With 0 bases removed from V and 7 bases from J, the gap between germline ends came to 12 bases. The CDR3 sequence is 15 residues long. The CDR3 bases are TGTGCCAGCAGCCAAGATCTAGGGGTTGGCGGGGAGCTGTTTTTT. Translation gives CASSQDLGVGGELFF.

The rearrangement joins TRBV5-1 to TRBJ2-5; D remains unclear. This CDR3 contains 13 residues. Germline lookup yields CDR1 SGHRS and CDR2 YFSETQ. The ends were cut back, 1 base at V and 2 bases at J, with 6 bases in the middle. Here the CDR3 reads CASSLFQQETQYF. The DNA of the CDR3 is TGCGCCAGCAGCTTGTTCCAGCAAGAGACCCAGTACTTC.

This clone was detected a few times. The V and J genes are TRBV19 and TRBJ2-7, with 9 bases matching TRBD2. This CDR3 contains 15 residues. The J segment lost 2 bases and the V segment lost 4 bases, leaving 6 bases of the junction unmatched. CDR1 and CDR2 (germline): LNHDA, SQIVND (reference sequence). This CDR3 is CASSRSSGDTYEQYF. The CDR3 bases are TGTGCCAGTAGTAGATCTAGCGGGGACACCTACGAGCAGTACTTC.

V usage is TRBV28 and J usage is TRBJ2-7; TRBD2 matches 9 bases. The germline V gene has CDR1 MDHEN and CDR2 SYDVKM. CDR3 length: 14 amino acids. The J segment lost 5 bases and the V segment lost 6 bases, leaving 8 bases of the junction unmatched. CDR3 in DNA: TGTGCCAGCAGGATTCTAGCGGGATCAAACGAGCAGTACTTC. Encoded protein: CASRILAGSNEQYF.

The chain recombines TRBV4-3 with TRBJ2-2; TRBD1 or TRBD2 may be the D gene (5 bases each). This CDR3 has 15 residues. Germline V gene sequence: CDR1 LGHNA, CDR2 YSLEER. V was trimmed by 4 bases and J by 3 bases, leaving 12 bases between them. CDR3 sequence reads: CASSRAGTDTGELFF. In nucleotides, the CDR3 is TGCGCCAGCAGCCGGGCAGGGACGGACACCGGGGAGCTGTTTTTT.

The V call is TRBV6-5, the J call TRBJ2-7, with 10 bases identical to TRBD2. The CDR3 has 15 amino acids. CDR1 is MNHEY and CDR2 is SVGAGI in the germline V gene. V lost 3 bases, J lost 3 bases, and 5 bases stayed unmatched. Here the CDR3 DNA reads TGTGCCAGCAGTTATCTAGCGGGGGCCGACTACGAGCAGTACTTC. Translated, it gives CASSYLAGADYEQYF.

On this clone: At the DNA level, this CDR3 is encoded by other sequences in the same sample as well. The chain joins TRBV5-5 to TRBJ2-3; no clear D gene. V was shortened by 4 bases and J by 2 bases, with 5 bases between the two germline ends. CDR1 is SGHKS and CDR2 is YYEKEE in the germline V gene (reference sequence). The CDR3 consists of 12 residues. The CDR3 is CASSLPTDTQYF. Written as DNA, the CDR3 is TGTGCCAGCAGCCTACCCACAGATACGCAGTATTTT.

The chain employs TRBV6-5 and TRBJ1-6; 9 bases match TRBD1. CDR1 MNHEY and CDR2 SVGAGI come from the germline V gene. V lost 5 bases and J lost 5; bases outside the gene matches: 4. The CDR3 contains 15 residues. The CDR3 coding sequence is TGTGCCAGCAGTATACAGGGGGCTAATAATTCACCCCTCCACTTT. Amino acids: CASSIQGANNSPLHF.

This clone was seen a few times. The rearrangement uses TRBV4-1 and TRBJ1-5, with D unclear. The length of the CDR3 is 14 residues. Germline CDR1 reads MGHRA; CDR2 reads YSYEKL. Trimming removed 0 bases from V and 4 bases from J, with 7 bases in between. The CDR3 protein is CASSQEEVNQPQHF. The CDR3 nucleotides are TGCGCCAGCAGCCAAGAAGAAGTAAATCAGCCCCAGCATTTT.